A selection of T cell receptor beta chains follows, all from one sample in a study of somatic mutations in cytotoxic T cells in rheumatoid arthritis. Generated by immunoSEQ multiplex PCR, the TCRdb table keeps only in-frame clones and is missing some. The sample holds 15,000 to 20,000 clones, 60% to 85% seen once. The material sequenced was CD8+ T cells sorted from blood. The receptors were gathered from an adult with rheumatoid arthritis. Both conserved end residues are part of each CDR3. The D gene is left open where the match is weak. Clone sizes are given selectively: once, few, many, or a class where the clone is expanded.

size	D	length	V	J	CDR3	DNA
-	TRBD2	15	TRBV9	TRBJ2-3	CASSEGGGLTDTQYF	TGTGCCAGCAGCGAAGGCGGGGGGTTAACAGATACGCAGTATTTT
-	TRBD2	17	TRBV7-9	TRBJ2-1	CASRRTSGGAGYNEQFF	TGTGCCAGCAGACGGACTAGCGGGGGGGCCGGTTACAATGAGCAGTTCTTC
once	-	14	TRBV7-6	TRBJ2-2	CASSEGSDPGELFF	TGTGCCAGCAGCGAGGGGAGCGACCCCGGGGAGCTGTTTTTT
-	-	16	TRBV6-4	TRBJ1-1	CASSASPQGIDTEAFF	TGTGCCAGCAGTGCTTCCCCACAGGGAATCGACACTGAAGCTTTCTTT
-	TRBD1	13	TRBV7-9	TRBJ1-2	CASSPLDRIGYTF	TGTGCCAGCAGCCCTCTGGACAGGATAGGCTACACCTTC
-	-	11	TRBV29-1	TRBJ1-1	CSGKGVTEAFF	TGCAGCGGAAAGGGGGTGACTGAAGCTTTCTTT
-	-	16	TRBV2	TRBJ2-6	CASSEWILSGANVLTF	TGTGCCAGCAGTGAGTGGATCCTCTCTGGGGCCAACGTCCTGACTTTC
-	-	13	TRBV4-1	TRBJ1-2	CASSLMVGGDGAF	TGCGCCAGCAGCCTAATGGTAGGGGGGGACGGCGCCTTC
-	-	20	TRBV7-6	TRBJ2-6	CASSLALQGHPSRGANVLTF	TGTGCCAGCAGCTTAGCGCTCCAAGGACATCCCTCCCGGGGGGCCAACGTCCTGACTTTC
-	TRBD1	13	TRBV10-2	TRBJ2-1	CASSDGRGNEQFF	TGCGCCAGCAGTGACGGCAGGGGGAATGAGCAGTTCTTC
-	-	19	TRBV5-6	TRBJ1-2	CASSFQANKPNFWNYGYTF	TGTGCCAGCAGCTTCCAGGCCAACAAGCCTAATTTTTGGAACTATGGCTACACCTTC
-	-	13	TRBV13	TRBJ2-2	CASSFPLAGELFF	TGTGCCAGCAGCTTCCCGTTGGCGGGGGAGCTGTTTTTT
-	-	18	TRBV18	TRBJ2-5	CASSPTWTEGGPIETQYF	TGTGCCAGCTCACCCACTTGGACCGAAGGGGGGCCGATAGAGACCCAGTACTTC
-	TRBD1	15	TRBV11-2	TRBJ2-7	CASSWGQGLLYEQYF	TGTGCCAGCAGCTGGGGACAGGGGTTGCTCTACGAGCAGTACTTC
once	-	14	TRBV4-1	TRBJ2-7	CASSQERQTDEQYF	TGCGCCAGCAGCCAAGAGAGACAGACAGACGAGCAGTACTTC
-	-	15	TRBV6-5	TRBJ2-5	CASSGGTHSQETQYF	TGTGCCAGCAGTGGCGGGACCCACAGCCAGGAGACCCAGTACTTC
-	TRBD1	15	TRBV27	TRBJ1-5	CASSWTGGGNQPQHF	TGTGCCAGCAGTTGGACAGGGGGAGGGAATCAGCCCCAGCATTTT
-	-	14	TRBV13	TRBJ2-7	CASSDWDTSYEQYF	TGTGCCAGCAGCGACTGGGACACTTCCTACGAGCAGTACTTC